This T cell receptor beta chain was sequenced for a study of T cell responses to AZD1222 COVID-19 vaccine. Study outcomes and limitations: A reported finding is that nearly half of spike-specific TCRs target unmutated variant regions. Donors skewed white British and female; clonal diversity was possibly underestimated. Repertoires were obtained solely post-peak T cell response. At baseline, seropositivity was found in only a handful of AZD1222 recipients.

This clone was detected a few times. Its antigen is as yet unknown. TCRdb's table, derived via immunoSEQ multiplex PCR, lists solely in-frame clones and lacks some. The table shows 90,000 to 150,000 clones, with 70% to 90% occurring only once. Germline CDR1 reads MDHEN; CDR2 reads SYDVKM. V lost 7 bases to trimming and J lost 5 bases, with 15 bases between them. This CDR3 region has 15 residues. Sequenced here: peripheral blood, sampled on day 0 of AZD1222 vaccination. The TCR was taken from an adult in good health. This chain links TRBV28 with TRBJ1-6; D call uncertain. The CDR3 DNA sequence: TGTGCCAGCACCCCGGTGGATCGAGATAATTCACCCCTCCACTTT. Its translation: CASTPVDRDNSPLHF.